These T cell receptor beta chains were read from a single sample in a study of blood T cell repertoires in COVID-19. Only in-frame clones appear in the TCRdb table, and some are missing; sequencing was by immunoSEQ multiplex PCR. The sample records 110,000 or so clones, about 85% being singletons. Sequenced material: peripheral blood. These receptors all come from a man aged 60 to 69 with acute or convalescent COVID-19. CDR3s include the opening cysteine and the closing phenylalanine or tryptophan. Fields, in order: J gene, V gene, clone size, CDR3 protein. Expanded clones are given a class, and other clones once, few, many or no size at all.

>TRBJ2-5|TRBV15|-
CATSRDLDRGLETQYF
>TRBJ2-7|TRBV7-3|-
CASSFSPLIAGVYEQYF
>TRBJ2-1|TRBV29-1|once
CSVGGLAPEQFF
>TRBJ2-3|TRBV5-4|once
CASSWGLAGDGDTQYF
>TRBJ2-1|TRBV5-1|-
CASSLGASGRSLNEQFF
>TRBJ1-1|TRBV2|few
CASYPDSMNTEAFF
>TRBJ1-3|TRBV6-4|few
CATGGEGPGNTIYF
>TRBJ2-1|TRBV15|-
CATSRGQVANEQFF
>TRBJ2-1|TRBV4-1|-
CASSQEEAGGNEQFF
>TRBJ2-7|TRBV27|few
CASSFLGTPGSYEQYF
>TRBJ2-7|TRBV5-1|-
CASSLGEAYEQYF
>TRBJ1-1|TRBV6-2/TRBV6-3|-
CASSYPQGAPTNTEAFF
>TRBJ2-7|TRBV4-3|-
CASSQTDRGDYEQYF
>TRBJ2-7|TRBV6-2/TRBV6-3|-
CASSYGLAGKYEQYF
>TRBJ2-5|TRBV2|-
CASSEGRETQYF
>TRBJ2-1|TRBV7-2|-
CASSPDYNNEQFF
>TRBJ2-6|TRBV24-1|-
CATSDQTAGANVLTF
>TRBJ1-2|TRBV25-1|-
CASSGDRGNYGYTF
>TRBJ2-2|TRBV6-2/TRBV6-3|once
CASSYPLVEMRDDTGELFF
>TRBJ2-3|TRBV19|-
CASSIWASTDTQYF
>TRBJ2-7|TRBV7-2|-
CASSLGTVEQYF
>TRBJ1-6|TRBV11-2|-
CASSHQRSPLHF
>TRBJ1-5|TRBV3-1/TRBV3-2|-
CASSRGKEGPRHQPQHF
>TRBJ2-5|TRBV7-2|-
CASSRGQSRTQYF
>TRBJ2-7|TRBV27|-
CASSLGTGGTYEQYF
>TRBJ2-2|TRBV4-3|-
CASSQDGVGGELFF
>TRBJ2-3|TRBV6-5|-
CASSYSGLLGDTQYF
>TRBJ2-1|TRBV3-1/TRBV3-2|-
CASSQGTMSSYNEQFF
>TRBJ2-5|TRBV7-8|-
CASSPPRRGRETQYF
>TRBJ2-1|TRBV10-3|once
CAIRSSQAAYNEQFF
>TRBJ2-2|TRBV10-3|-
CATIGLANTGELFF
>TRBJ2-1|TRBV28|once
CASSPGGRAVWNEQFF
>TRBJ2-3|TRBV4-1|-
CASSPLRGGTDTQYF
>TRBJ2-1|TRBV19|-
CASRPYGGAVYNEQFF
>TRBJ2-5|TRBV13|-
CASSLAVQETQYF
>TRBJ2-5|TRBV24-1|once
CATSDLQGLQETQYF
>TRBJ2-2|TRBV9|-
CASSVKLAGDTGELFF
>TRBJ2-5|TRBV18|-
CASSPLAGGYQETQYF
>TRBJ2-1|TRBV7-2|-
CASSFDSGNYNEQFF
>TRBJ2-1|TRBV28|-
CASSRRLRGLHNEQFF
>TRBJ1-3|TRBV4-1|-
CASSHLDRDSGNTIYF